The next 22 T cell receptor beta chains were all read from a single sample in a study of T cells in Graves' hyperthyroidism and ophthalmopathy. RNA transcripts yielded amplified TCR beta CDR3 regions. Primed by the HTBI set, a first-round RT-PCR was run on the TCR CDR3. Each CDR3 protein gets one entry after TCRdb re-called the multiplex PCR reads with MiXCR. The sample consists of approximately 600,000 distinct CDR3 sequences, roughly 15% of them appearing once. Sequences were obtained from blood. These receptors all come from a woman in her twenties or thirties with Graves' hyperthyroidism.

The CDR3 DNA sequence: TGTGCCAGCAGCAAGAAGGGGGGAGAGGTAGATACGCAGTATTTT. The encoded protein is CASSKKGGEVDTQYF. The rearrangement uses TRBV7-8 and TRBJ2-3, with D tentatively TRBD1 or TRBD2 (6 bases each). The CDR3 is 15 amino acids. V lost 5 bases and J lost 5, with 17 bases in between. Per germline, CDR1 SGHVS and CDR2 FQNEAQ.

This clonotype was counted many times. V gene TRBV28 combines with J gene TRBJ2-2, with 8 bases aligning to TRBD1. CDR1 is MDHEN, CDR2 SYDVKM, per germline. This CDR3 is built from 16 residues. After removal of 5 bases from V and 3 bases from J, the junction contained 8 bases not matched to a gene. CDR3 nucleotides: TGTGCCAGCAGTCCCCAGGGGGCATGGTACACCGGGGAGCTGTTTTTT. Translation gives CASSPQGAWYTGELFF.

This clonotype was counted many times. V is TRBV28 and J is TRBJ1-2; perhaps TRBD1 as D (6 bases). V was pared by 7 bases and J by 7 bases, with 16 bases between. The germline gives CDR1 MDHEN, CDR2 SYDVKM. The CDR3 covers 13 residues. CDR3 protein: CASTFGTNFGYTF. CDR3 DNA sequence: TGTGCCAGCACTTTCGGGACAAATTTTGGCTACACCTTC.

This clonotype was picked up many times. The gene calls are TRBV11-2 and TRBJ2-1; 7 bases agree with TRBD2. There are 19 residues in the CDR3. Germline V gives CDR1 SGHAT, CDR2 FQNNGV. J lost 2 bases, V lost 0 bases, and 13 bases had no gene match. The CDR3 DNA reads TGTGCCAGCAGCTTAGATAGTAGAGCGGGCGGGAGTACCTACAATGAGCAGTTCTTC. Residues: CASSLDSRAGGSTYNEQFF.

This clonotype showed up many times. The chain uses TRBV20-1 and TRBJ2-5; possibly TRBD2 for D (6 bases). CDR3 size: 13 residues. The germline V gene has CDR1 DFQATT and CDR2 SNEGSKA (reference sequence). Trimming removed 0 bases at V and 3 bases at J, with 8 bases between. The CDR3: CSARESGEETQYF. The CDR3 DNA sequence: TGCAGTGCTAGAGAGTCGGGAGAAGAGACCCAGTACTTC.

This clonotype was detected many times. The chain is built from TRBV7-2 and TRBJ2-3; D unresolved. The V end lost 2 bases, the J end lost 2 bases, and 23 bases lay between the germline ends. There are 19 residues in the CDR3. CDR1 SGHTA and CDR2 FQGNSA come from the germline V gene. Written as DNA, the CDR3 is TGTGCCAGCAGCTTAAACCCGGGCCCCTACCGGGTGAACACAGATACGCAGTATTTT. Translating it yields CASSLNPGPYRVNTDTQYF. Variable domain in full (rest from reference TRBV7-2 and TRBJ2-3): GAGVSQSPSNKVTEKGKDVELRCDPISGHTALYWYRQSLGQGLEFLIYFQGNSAPDKSGLPSDRFSAERTGGSVSTLTIQRTQQEDSAVYLCASSLNPGPYRVNTDTQYFGPGTRLTVL.

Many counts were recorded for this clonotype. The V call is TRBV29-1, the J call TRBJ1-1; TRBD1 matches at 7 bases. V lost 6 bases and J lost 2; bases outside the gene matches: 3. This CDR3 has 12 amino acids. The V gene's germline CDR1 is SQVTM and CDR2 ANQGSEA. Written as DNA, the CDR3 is TGCAGCGTCGACAGGGTAAACACTGAAGCTTTCTTT. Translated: CSVDRVNTEAFF.

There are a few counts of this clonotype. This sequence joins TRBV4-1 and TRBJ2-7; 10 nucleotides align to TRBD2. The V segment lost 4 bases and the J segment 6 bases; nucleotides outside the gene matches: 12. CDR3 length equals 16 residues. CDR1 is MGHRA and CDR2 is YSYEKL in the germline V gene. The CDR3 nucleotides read TGCGCCAGCAGCCGCGATTCCATAGCGGGAGGAGGCGAGCAGTACTTC. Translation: CASSRDSIAGGGEQYF.

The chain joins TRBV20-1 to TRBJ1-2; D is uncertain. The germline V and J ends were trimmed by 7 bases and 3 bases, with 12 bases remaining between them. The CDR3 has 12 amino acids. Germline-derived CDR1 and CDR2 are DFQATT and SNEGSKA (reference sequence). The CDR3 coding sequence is TGCAGTGAGGGCGGGAAACACTATGGCTACACCTTC. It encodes CSEGGKHYGYTF.

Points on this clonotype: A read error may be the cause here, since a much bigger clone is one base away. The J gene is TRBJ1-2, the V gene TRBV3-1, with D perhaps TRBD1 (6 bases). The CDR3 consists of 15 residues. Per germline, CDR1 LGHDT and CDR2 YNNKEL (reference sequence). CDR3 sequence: CASSEGTGRNYSYTF. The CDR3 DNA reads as TGTGCCAGCAGCGAAGGCACAGGGCGTAACTATAGCTACACCTTC. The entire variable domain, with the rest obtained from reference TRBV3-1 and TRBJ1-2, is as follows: DTAVSQTPKYLVTQMGNDKSIKCEQNLGHDTMYWYKQDSKKFLKIMFSYNNKELIINETVPNRFSPKSPDKAHLNLHINSLELGDSAVYFCASSEGTGRNYSYTFGSGTRLTVV.

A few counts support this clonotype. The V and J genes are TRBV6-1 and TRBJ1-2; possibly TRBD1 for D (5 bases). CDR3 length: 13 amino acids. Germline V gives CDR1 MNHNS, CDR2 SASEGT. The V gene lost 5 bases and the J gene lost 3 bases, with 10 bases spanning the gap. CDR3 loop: CASSSGLHYGYTF. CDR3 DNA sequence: TGTGCCAGCAGTTCAGGGCTTCACTATGGCTACACCTTC.

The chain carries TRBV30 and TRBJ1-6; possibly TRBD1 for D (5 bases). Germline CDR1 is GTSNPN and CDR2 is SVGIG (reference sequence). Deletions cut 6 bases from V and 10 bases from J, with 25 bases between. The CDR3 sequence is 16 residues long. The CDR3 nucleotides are TGTGCCTGCATCCCCGCGGCGCAGGGTCTGGACTCACCCCTCCACTTT. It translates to CACIPAAQGLDSPLHF.

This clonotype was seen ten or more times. The CDR3, as DNA: TGTGCCAGCATAACTAGCGGGGGTGCCTACGAGCAGTACTTC. Its protein product is CASITSGGAYEQYF. The V and J genes are TRBV2 and TRBJ2-7, with 11 bases identical to TRBD2. The CDR3 sequence is 14 residues long. The J segment lost 2 bases and the V segment lost 7 bases, leaving 4 bases of the junction unmatched. Germline V lookup: CDR1 SNHLY, CDR2 FYNNEI.

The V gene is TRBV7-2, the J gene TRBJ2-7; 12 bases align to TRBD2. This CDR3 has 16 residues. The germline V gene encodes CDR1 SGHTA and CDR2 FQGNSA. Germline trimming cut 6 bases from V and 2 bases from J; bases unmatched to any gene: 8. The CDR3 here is CASSRTRLAGAYEQYF. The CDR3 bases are TGTGCCAGCAGTCGTACCCGACTAGCGGGGGCCTACGAGCAGTACTTC.

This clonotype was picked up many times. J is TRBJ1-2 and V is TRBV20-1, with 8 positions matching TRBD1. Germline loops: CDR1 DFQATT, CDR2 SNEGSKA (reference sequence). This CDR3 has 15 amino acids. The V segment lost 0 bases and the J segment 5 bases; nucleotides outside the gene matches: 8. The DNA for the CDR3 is TGCAGTGCTAGAGATGGGACAGGCCTAACTTATGGCTACACCTTC. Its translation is CSARDGTGLTYGYTF.

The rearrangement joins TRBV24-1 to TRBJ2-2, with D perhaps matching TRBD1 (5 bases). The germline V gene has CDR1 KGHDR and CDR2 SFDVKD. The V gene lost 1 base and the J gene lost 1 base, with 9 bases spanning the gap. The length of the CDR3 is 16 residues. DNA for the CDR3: TGTGCCACCAGTGATTTCGGGCAGGGGAACACCGGGGAGCTGTTTTTT. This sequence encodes CATSDFGQGNTGELFF.

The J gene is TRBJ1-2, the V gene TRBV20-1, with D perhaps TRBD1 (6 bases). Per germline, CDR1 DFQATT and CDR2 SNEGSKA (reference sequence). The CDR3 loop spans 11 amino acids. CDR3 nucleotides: TGCAGCCGGGACAAGAGTTATGGCTACACCTTC. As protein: CSRDKSYGYTF.

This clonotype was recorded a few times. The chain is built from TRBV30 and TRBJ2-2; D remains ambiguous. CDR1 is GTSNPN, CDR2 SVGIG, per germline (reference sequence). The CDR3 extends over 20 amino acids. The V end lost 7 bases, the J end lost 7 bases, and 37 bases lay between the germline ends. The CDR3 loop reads CASLPTNLPGFRRRVGELFF. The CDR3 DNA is TGTGCCTCTTTACCGACCAACCTCCCCGGATTCCGGCGAAGGGTCGGGGAGCTGTTTTTT.

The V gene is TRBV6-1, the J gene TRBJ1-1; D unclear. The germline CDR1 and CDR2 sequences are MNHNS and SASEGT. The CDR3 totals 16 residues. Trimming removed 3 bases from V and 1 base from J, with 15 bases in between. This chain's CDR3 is CASSEFLYAPNTEAFF. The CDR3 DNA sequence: TGTGCCAGCAGTGAGTTTCTCTACGCCCCGAACACTGAAGCTTTCTTT.

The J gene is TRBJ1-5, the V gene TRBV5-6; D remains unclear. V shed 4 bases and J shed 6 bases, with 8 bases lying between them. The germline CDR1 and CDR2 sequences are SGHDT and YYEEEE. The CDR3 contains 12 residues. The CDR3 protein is CASSHGVQPQHF. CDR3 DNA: TGTGCCAGCAGCCACGGAGTTCAGCCCCAGCATTTT.

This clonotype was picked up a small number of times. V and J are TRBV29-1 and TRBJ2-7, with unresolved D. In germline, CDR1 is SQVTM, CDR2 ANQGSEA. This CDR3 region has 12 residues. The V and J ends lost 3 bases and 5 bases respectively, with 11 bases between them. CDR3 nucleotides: TGCAGCGTTGAGTCGACTGGGGACGAGCAGTACTTC. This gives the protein CSVESTGDEQYF.

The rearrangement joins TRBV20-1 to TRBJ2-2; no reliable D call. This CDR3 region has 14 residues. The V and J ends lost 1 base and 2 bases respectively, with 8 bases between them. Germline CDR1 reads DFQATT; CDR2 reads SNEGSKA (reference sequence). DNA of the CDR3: TGCAGTGCTAGAGGGGAAGCAAACACCGGGGAGCTGTTTTTT. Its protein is CSARGEANTGELFF.